This TCR beta chain is drawn from a study of CD8 T cells in Susac syndrome. This clonotype was recorded only once. The authors reverse transcribed about 0.5 to 1 ug RNA with random hexamers. TCRdb called the immunoSEQ multiplex PCR reads again in MiXCR, with one record for every CDR3 protein. The sample contains about 300,000 distinct CDR3 sequences, around 85% of which appear only once. This CDR3 is built from 17 residues. Germline V gene data show CDR1 as KGHSH and CDR2 as LQKENI. Trimming left V 0 bases short and J 4 bases short, with 19 bases between. The origin of this receptor is a human donor with multiple sclerosis. The material sequenced was CD8+ T cells from PBMCs. The chain joins TRBV18 to TRBJ2-7, with D tentatively TRBD2 (5 bases). The CDR3 sequence: CASSPPVALEHVYEQYF. As DNA, the CDR3 is TGTGCCAGCTCACCACCTGTAGCACTAGAACATGTTTACGAGCAGTACTTC.